This T cell receptor (beta chain) was sequenced in a study of multiple sclerosis patients with progressive multifocal leukoencephalopathy. CDR1 and CDR2 from the germline V gene are SEHNR and FQNEAQ (reference sequence). This CDR3 contains 13 residues. Clones were sequenced by immunoSEQ multiplex PCR, and TCRdb holds only the in-frame ones, with some missing. The sample contains 25,000 to 30,000 clones, 75% to 90% of which appear only once. Points on this clone: The junction shows a germline mismatch at one end, possibly a read error.

Time point indicated: time of PML onset. Natalizumab-treated patients developed PML between roughly 15 and 56 months into natalizumab therapy. Prior interferon beta treatment was universal, and the PML patients were all female. At PML onset, T3 blood samples were taken. The origin of this receptor is a woman aged 25 to 39 with progressive multifocal leukoencephalopathy. The V and J genes are TRBV7-9 and TRBJ1-4; no firm D call. The sequencing used PBMCs, collected from a patient treated with natalizumab. CDR3 sequence reads: CASSRLDRDELLF. The CDR3 DNA follows: TGTGCCAGCAGCCGATTGGACCGCGATGAACTGCTTTTT.